This TCR beta chain was profiled in a study of T and B cells in COVID-19 patients. Study-level background: Blood was sampled from COVID-19 patients who were either actively infected or recovered. The recovered patients had mostly mild to moderate COVID-19 with outpatient management. Active-infection patients were older, median 67 years, than recovered patients, median approximately 36 years. General observations from the study: Patients with COVID-19 reportedly showed strongly skewed T cell receptor beta variable and joining gene usage.

Blood genomic DNA input for TRB amplification was roughly 230-550 ng. TRB rearrangements were amplified by multiplex PCR with BIOMED2 TRB-A/B primers. Each CDR3 protein is one row after TCRdb ran MiXCR on the multiplex PCR reads. Found here are over 9,000 distinct CDR3 sequences, approximately 30% of them singletons; the top ten hold about 20%. This clonotype is medium-sized by share. Its antigen is still unknown. Germline CDR1 SQVTM, CDR2 ANQGSEA. V was trimmed by 4 bases and J by 1 base, leaving 7 bases between them. The CDR3 extends over 12 amino acids. This chain connects TRBV29-1 to TRBJ2-5; D gene ambiguous. The specimen was blood. This clonotype was obtained from a human donor who had recovered from COVID-19. The chain's CDR3 is CSVALSQETQYF. CDR3 nucleotides: TGCAGCGTTGCCCTAAGCCAAGAGACCCAGTACTTC.